A single sample is the source of the 31 T cell receptor beta chains below, sequenced in a study of blood T cell repertoires in COVID-19. Method: immunoSEQ multiplex PCR; TCRdb's copy keeps in-frame clones and lacks some. The top ten hold roughly 3.1% of the sample, which has more than 400,000 clones, 80% to 90% seen once. Specimen: peripheral blood. The source is a human donor in a cohort sampled during active COVID-19.

V usage is TRBV7-9 and J usage is TRBJ2-1, with D possibly being TRBD2 (7 bases). Deletions cut 5 bases from V and 7 bases from J, with 18 bases between. The CDR3 extends over 15 amino acids. In germline, CDR1 is SEHNR, CDR2 FQNEAQ (reference sequence). The CDR3 here is CASSPLRGGSNEQFF. The CDR3 region has the DNA TGTGCCAGCAGCCCCTTGAGGGGGGGGAGTAATGAGCAGTTCTTC. Full variable domain (remainder filled in from reference TRBV7-9 and TRBJ2-1): DTGVSQNPRHKITKRGQNVTFRCDPISEHNRLYWYRQTLGQGPEFLTYFQNEAQLEKSRLLSDRFSAERPKGSFSTLEIQRTEQGDSAMYLCASSPLRGGSNEQFFGPGTRLTVL.

Concerning this clone: At one end, the junction sequence differs from germline, possibly due to a read error. V and J are TRBV30 and TRBJ1-2, with D perhaps TRBD1 (6 bases). Looked up from germline, CDR1 is GTSNPN and CDR2 is SVGIG (reference sequence). The CDR3 totals 13 residues. The CDR3: CAWGVGGQNGYTF. CDR3 coding DNA: TGTGCCTGGGGTGTGGGGGGGCAAAACGGCTACACCTTC. The variable domain in full, with the rest retrieved from reference TRBV30 and TRBJ1-2, is SQTIHQWPATLVQPVGSPLSLECTVEGTSNPNLYWYRQAAGRGLQLLFYSVGIGQISSEVPQNLSASRPQDRQFILSSKKLLLSDSGFYLCAWGVGGQNGYTFGSGTRLTVV.

The rearrangement uses TRBV7-9 and TRBJ1-2, with D possibly TRBD1 on 5 matching bases. The CDR3 contains 17 residues. The V end was cut by 5 bases, the J end by 7 bases, with 26 bases between. Germline CDR1 reads SEHNR; CDR2 reads FQNEAQ (reference sequence). CDR3 loop: CASSDLEGYGGDLGYTF. In nucleotides, the CDR3 is TGTGCCAGCAGCGACCTAGAGGGATATGGGGGGGATCTTGGCTACACCTTC.

This clone was seen only once. The V gene is TRBV15, the J gene TRBJ1-3, with a tentative D call TRBD1 (6 bases). Germline V gene sequence: CDR1 LNHNV, CDR2 YYDKDF (reference sequence). The V end lost 4 bases, the J end lost 0 bases, and 16 bases lay between the germline ends. This CDR3 spans 17 amino acids. CDR3 protein: CATSTRTARNSGNTIYF. CDR3 bases: TGTGCCACCAGCACCAGGACAGCCAGAAACTCTGGAAACACCATATATTTT. The full variable domain, with the rest looked up from reference TRBV15 and TRBJ1-3, is DAMVIQNPRYQVTQFGKPVTLSCSQTLNHNVMYWYQQKSSQAPKLLFHYYDKDFNNEADTPDNFQSRRPNTSFCFLDIRSPGLGDTAMYLCATSTRTARNSGNTIYFGEGSWLTVV.

The rearrangement links TRBV9 to TRBJ1-2; D remains ambiguous. The CDR3 totals 15 residues. Trimming removed 0 bases at V and 1 base at J, with 10 bases between. Germline V gene sequence: CDR1 SGDLS, CDR2 YYNGEE. CDR3 bases: TGTGCCAGCAGCGTAGAAGACACTCATAACTATGGCTACACCTTC. Its protein is CASSVEDTHNYGYTF.

This clone was seen just once. The V call is TRBV9, the J call TRBJ2-2; D is unclear. Trimming took off 0 bases at V and 5 bases at J, with 11 bases between the two ends. CDR1 and CDR2 (germline): SGDLS, YYNGEE. This CDR3 has 15 residues. The CDR3 protein is CASSVDSLRTGELFF. DNA of the CDR3: TGTGCCAGCAGCGTAGACAGTCTTAGGACCGGGGAGCTGTTTTTT.

The chain recombines TRBV29-1 with TRBJ2-5; the D gene is possibly TRBD1 (5 bases). CDR3 length equals 18 residues. Germline V gene data show CDR1 as SQVTM and CDR2 as ANQGSEA. The V end lost 4 bases, the J end lost 2 bases, and 26 bases lay between the germline ends. CDR3 loop: CSVGKRRVSSREQETQYF. DNA of the CDR3: TGCAGCGTTGGCAAACGCAGGGTGTCGTCTCGCGAGCAAGAGACCCAGTACTTC. Full variable domain (missing parts from reference TRBV29-1 and TRBJ2-5): SAVISQKPSRDICQRGTSLTIQCQVDSQVTMMFWYRQQPGQSLTLIATANQGSEATYESGFVIDKFPISRPNLTFSTLTVSNMSPEDSSIYLCSVGKRRVSSREQETQYFGPGTRLLVL.

The chain joins TRBV13 to TRBJ1-1, with 9 bases fitting TRBD1. Germline V gene sequence: CDR1 PRHDT, CDR2 FYEKMQ (reference sequence). V was pared by 5 bases and J by 2 bases, with 6 bases of the junction left unmatched. The CDR3 length is 15 residues. Here the CDR3 reads CASSPQDRGNTEAFF. CDR3 DNA sequence: TGTGCCAGCAGCCCTCAGGACAGGGGAAACACTGAAGCTTTCTTT.

This clone was seen just once. The rearrangement joins TRBV5-4 to TRBJ1-1; D is ambiguous. CDR3 size: 13 residues. Trimming stripped 0 bases from V and 4 bases from J, with 7 bases between. Germline-derived CDR1 and CDR2 are SGHNT and YYREEE (reference sequence). CDR3 nucleotides: TGTGCCAGCAGCTTGGCCGGGATCACTGAAGCTTTCTTT. Translation gives CASSLAGITEAFF.

The CDR3 DNA follows: TGTGCCAGCAGTGAGGACAGGGGGACCTTTGGCTACACCTTC. The encoded protein is CASSEDRGTFGYTF. The chain joins TRBV2 to TRBJ1-2; 10 nucleotides agree with TRBD1. This CDR3 comprises 14 residues. Trimming at V came to 3 bases and at J to 7 bases, leaving 5 bases not matched to a gene. The germline V gene encodes CDR1 SNHLY and CDR2 FYNNEI.

The chain couples TRBV9 to TRBJ1-3, with 8 nucleotides matching TRBD1. The CDR3 extends over 15 amino acids. The V gene's germline CDR1 is SGDLS and CDR2 YYNGEE. The V gene end was trimmed by 3 bases and the J gene end by 5 bases; junction bases not matched to a gene: 7. CDR3 DNA sequence: TGTGCCAGCAGCGAGGGAAACAGGGGGAGAAACACCATATATTTT. Its protein is CASSEGNRGRNTIYF.

The J gene is TRBJ2-1, the V gene TRBV2, with 14 bases aligning to TRBD2. With V trimmed by 5 bases and J by 8 bases, 5 bases remained unmatched. Germline values: CDR1 SNHLY, CDR2 FYNNEI. CDR3 length: 15 amino acids. The CDR3 nucleotides read TGTGCCAGCAGTCCTCGACTAGCGGGAGGGTATGAGCAGTTCTTC. It specifies CASSPRLAGGYEQFF.

The chain joins TRBV28 to TRBJ2-7, with 9 bases fitting TRBD1. CDR3 length: 14 residues. Germline V gene lookup returns CDR1 MDHEN and CDR2 SYDVKM. V shed 6 bases and J 2 bases; nucleotides not matched to a gene: 5. DNA of the CDR3: TGTGCCAGCAGAAACAGGGGGCAGCCCTACGAGCAGTACTTC. Translation gives CASRNRGQPYEQYF.

V is TRBV19 and J is TRBJ2-3, with 7 bases lining up with TRBD2. Germline CDR1 LNHDA, CDR2 SQIVND (reference sequence). CDR3 length: 16 residues. Trimming at V came to 5 bases and at J to 2 bases, leaving 10 bases not matched to a gene. DNA for the CDR3: TGTGCCAGTAGTCCATCTAGCGGACTAACCACAGATACGCAGTATTTT. Translated: CASSPSSGLTTDTQYF.

This chain uses TRBV7-2 with TRBJ1-1; 7 bases align to TRBD1. V was clipped by 7 bases and J by 3 bases; unmatched bases: 20. The CDR3 length is 18 residues. Germline CDR1 SGHTA, CDR2 FQGNSA. The CDR3, as DNA: TGTGCCAGCACCAGAAGGGGGCAGCCGGGACATGGAGACACTGAAGCTTTCTTT. Its protein product is CASTRRGQPGHGDTEAFF. The whole variable domain, filled in from reference TRBV7-2 and TRBJ1-1, reads GAGVSQSPSNKVTEKGKDVELRCDPISGHTALYWYRQSLGQGLEFLIYFQGNSAPDKSGLPSDRFSAERTGGSVSTLTIQRTQQEDSAVYLCASTRRGQPGHGDTEAFFGQGTRLTVV.

The rearrangement joins TRBV5-1 to TRBJ1-1; TRBD1 matches at 10 bases. The V gene's germline CDR1 is SGHRS and CDR2 YFSETQ. Unmatched junction bases numbered 5, after V lost 2 bases and J lost 1 base. CDR3 length: 16 amino acids. The CDR3, as DNA: TGCGCCAGCAGCTTTAGGACAGGGGGGTCGAACACTGAAGCTTTCTTT. Amino acids: CASSFRTGGSNTEAFF.

This chain joins TRBV7-2 and TRBJ2-7; 10 bases are a match to TRBD2. V was clipped by 5 bases and J by 5 bases; unmatched bases: 9. The CDR3 has 15 residues. Germline V CDR1 and CDR2: SGHTA, FQGNSA. This chain's CDR3 is CASSPRTSGIDEQYF. CDR3 in DNA: TGTGCCAGCAGCCCTCGGACTAGCGGAATCGACGAGCAGTACTTC. Based on the CDR3 plus reference TRBV7-2 and TRBJ2-7, the full variable domain is GAGVSQSPSNKVTEKGKDVELRCDPISGHTALYWYRQSLGQGLEFLIYFQGNSAPDKSGLPSDRFSAERTGGSVSTLTIQRTQQEDSAVYLCASSPRTSGIDEQYFGPGTRLTVT.

This clone has a handful of counts. The chain is built from TRBV19 and TRBJ1-2; D gene unclear. Germline CDR1 reads LNHDA; CDR2 reads SQIVND (reference sequence). The length of the CDR3 is 13 residues. The V end lost 7 bases, the J end lost 4 bases, and 13 bases lay between the germline ends. The CDR3 region is CASKVAGSYGYTF. CDR3 nucleotides: TGTGCCAGTAAAGTGGCGGGGTCCTATGGCTACACCTTC. The full variable domain, with the rest looked up from reference TRBV19 and TRBJ1-2, is DGGITQSPKYLFRKEGQNVTLSCEQNLNHDAMYWYRQDPGQGLRLIYYSQIVNDFQKGDIAEGYSVSREKKESFPLTVTSAQKNPTAFYLCASKVAGSYGYTFGSGTRLTVV.

The V and J genes are TRBV6-5 and TRBJ2-1; D is possibly TRBD2 (5 bases). With 5 bases removed from V and 10 bases from J, the gap between germline ends came to 12 bases. The CDR3 sequence is 12 residues long. Germline loops: CDR1 MNHEY, CDR2 SVGAGI. This chain's CDR3 is CASSRPWREQFF. CDR3 nucleotides: TGTGCCAGCAGTCGTCCCTGGAGGGAGCAGTTCTTC.

This clone was recorded once. The chain employs TRBV24-1 and TRBJ2-1; D not resolved. The CDR3 runs 16 residues. The germline CDR1 and CDR2 sequences are KGHDR and SFDVKD. With 0 bases removed from V and 6 bases from J, the gap between germline ends came to 14 bases. CDR3 residues: CATSDLSFASVNEQFF. CDR3 nucleotides: TGTGCCACCAGTGATTTGAGCTTCGCTAGTGTCAATGAGCAGTTCTTC.

The CDR3 DNA is TGTGCCAGTAGTAGTAGCCGGGACAGGGGGTTTCTCGGGGAGCTGTTTTTT. This sequence encodes CASSSSRDRGFLGELFF. The rearrangement joins TRBV19 to TRBJ2-2; 11 bases are a match to TRBD1. The CDR3 is made up of 17 amino acids. Germline V gene data show CDR1 as LNHDA and CDR2 as SQIVND (reference sequence). V shed 4 bases and J 7 bases; nucleotides not matched to a gene: 11.

V and J are TRBV18 and TRBJ1-5, with 7 nucleotides matching TRBD1. This CDR3 contains 15 residues. Germline CDR1 reads KGHSH; CDR2 reads LQKENI. V lost 6 bases and J lost 3; bases outside the gene matches: 8. CDR3 nucleotide sequence: TGTGCCAGCTCTCAAACAGGGGACCCCAATCAGCCCCAGCATTTT. It is translated as CASSQTGDPNQPQHF.

The chain links TRBV27 to TRBJ2-7; D possibly corresponds to TRBD2 (6 bases). Trimming took 2 bases from V and 2 from J, leaving 10 bases between them. The CDR3 sequence is 14 residues long. Germline CDR1 MNHEY, CDR2 SMNVEV (reference sequence). The CDR3 spells CASSLIGSPYEQYF. DNA for the CDR3: TGTGCCAGCAGTTTAATCGGGAGCCCCTACGAGCAGTACTTC.

The genes are TRBV19 and TRBJ1-2; 7 bases agree with TRBD1. Losses at the gene ends were 8 bases for V and 6 bases for J; bases not matched to a gene: 12. This CDR3 spans 14 amino acids. From germline, CDR1 is LNHDA and CDR2 SQIVND (reference sequence). The CDR3 sequence: CASQVQQGNHGYTF. In DNA form, the CDR3 reads TGTGCCAGTCAAGTGCAACAGGGGAACCATGGCTACACCTTC.

The chain recombines TRBV19 with TRBJ1-5; 8 bases agree with TRBD1. This CDR3 region has 14 residues. The V gene's germline CDR1 is LNHDA and CDR2 SQIVND (reference sequence). J gave up 3 bases and V 6 bases, and 4 bases lay outside the gene matches. CDR3 residues: CASRWTGNNQPQHF. CDR3 nucleotide sequence: TGTGCCAGTAGGTGGACAGGGAACAATCAGCCCCAGCATTTT.

The chain employs TRBV5-6 and TRBJ1-1; D unclear. Germline lookup yields CDR1 SGHDT and CDR2 YYEEEE. The length of the CDR3 is 13 residues. V was trimmed by 4 bases and J by 1 base, leaving 8 bases between them. Written as DNA, the CDR3 is TGTGCCAGCAGCCCCACTTGGAACACTGAAGCTTTCTTT. Translation gives CASSPTWNTEAFF.

V and J are TRBV13 and TRBJ1-1; the D is unclear. CDR1 is PRHDT, CDR2 FYEKMQ, per germline (reference sequence). The CDR3 sequence is 16 residues long. Trimming pared 0 bases from V and 0 bases from J, leaving 11 bases between. CDR3 residues: CASSLGGEEMNTEAFF. CDR3 DNA sequence: TGTGCCAGCAGCTTAGGTGGGGAGGAAATGAACACTGAAGCTTTCTTT.

The CDR3 nucleotides read TGTGCCAGCAGCTCCCTCGGGTTCGACACTGAAGCTTTCTTT. It yields the protein CASSSLGFDTEAFF. The J gene is TRBJ1-1, the V gene TRBV6-6; D call uncertain. This CDR3 comprises 14 residues. Germline V gene sequence: CDR1 MNHNY, CDR2 SVGAGI (reference sequence). V lost 6 bases to trimming and J lost 3 bases, with 14 bases between them.

This chain uses TRBV19 with TRBJ1-2; TRBD1 aligns across 10 bases. The length of the CDR3 is 14 residues. J was trimmed by 8 bases and V by 4 bases; bases with no gene match: 7. Germline CDR1 LNHDA, CDR2 SQIVND (reference sequence). CDR3 DNA: TGTGCCAGTAGTACGACAGGGGGCGCAAGGGGCTACACCTTC. This gives the protein CASSTTGGARGYTF. The full variable domain, completed using reference TRBV19 and TRBJ1-2, is DGGITQSPKYLFRKEGQNVTLSCEQNLNHDAMYWYRQDPGQGLRLIYYSQIVNDFQKGDIAEGYSVSREKKESFPLTVTSAQKNPTAFYLCASSTTGGARGYTFGSGTRLTVV.

V and J are TRBV9 and TRBJ2-5; D remains unclear. In germline, CDR1 is SGDLS, CDR2 YYNGEE. Trimming pared 0 bases from V and 2 bases from J, leaving 5 bases between. This CDR3 is 13 amino acids long. The CDR3 DNA reads as TGTGCCAGCAGCGTAGATATACAAGAGACCCAGTACTTC. Encoded protein: CASSVDIQETQYF.

This sequence joins TRBV6-5 and TRBJ2-1, with 11 bases aligning to TRBD2. In germline, CDR1 is MNHEY, CDR2 SVGAGI. Unmatched junction bases numbered 6, after V lost 6 bases and J lost 5 bases. The CDR3 sequence is 15 residues long. The DNA of the CDR3 is TGTGCCAGCAGGACCCTAGCGGGGGGTAACAATGAGCAGTTCTTC. Amino acid sequence: CASRTLAGGNNEQFF.